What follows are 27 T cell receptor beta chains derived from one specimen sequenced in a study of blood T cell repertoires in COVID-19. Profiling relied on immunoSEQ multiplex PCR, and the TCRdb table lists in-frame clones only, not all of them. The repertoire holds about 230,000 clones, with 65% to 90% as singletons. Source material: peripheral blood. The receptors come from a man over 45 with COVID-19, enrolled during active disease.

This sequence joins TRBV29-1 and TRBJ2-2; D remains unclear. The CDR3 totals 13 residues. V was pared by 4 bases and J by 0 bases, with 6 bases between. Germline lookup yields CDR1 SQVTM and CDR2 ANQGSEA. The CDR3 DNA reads TGCAGCGTTGTAGTAACGAACACCGGGGAGCTGTTTTTT. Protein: CSVVVTNTGELFF.

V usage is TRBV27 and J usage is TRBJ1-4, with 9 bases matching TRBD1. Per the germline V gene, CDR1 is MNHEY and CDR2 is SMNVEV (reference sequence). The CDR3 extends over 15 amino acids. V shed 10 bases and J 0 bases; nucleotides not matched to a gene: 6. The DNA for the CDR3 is TGTGCCACCAGATGGACAGGGGCAACTAATGAAAAACTGTTTTTT. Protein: CATRWTGATNEKLFF.

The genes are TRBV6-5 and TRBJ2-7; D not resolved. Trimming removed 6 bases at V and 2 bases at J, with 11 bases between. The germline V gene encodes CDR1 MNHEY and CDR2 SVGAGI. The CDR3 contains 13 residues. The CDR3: CASRGTIPYEQYF. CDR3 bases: TGTGCCAGCAGGGGTACTATCCCCTACGAGCAGTACTTC.

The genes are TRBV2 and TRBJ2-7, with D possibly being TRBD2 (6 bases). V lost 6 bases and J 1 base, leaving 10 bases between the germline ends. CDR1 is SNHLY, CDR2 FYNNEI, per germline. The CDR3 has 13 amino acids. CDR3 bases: TGTGCCAGCAGGCCCGGGACTTCCTACGAGCAGTACTTC. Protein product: CASRPGTSYEQYF.

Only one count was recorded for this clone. The CDR3, as DNA: TGTGCCAGTAGCCAGGGGGCGTGGAACACCATATATTTT. Translation: CASSQGAWNTIYF. The chain joins TRBV19 to TRBJ1-3; 8 nucleotides match TRBD1. J lost 7 bases, V lost 6 bases, and 5 bases had no gene match. From germline, CDR1 is LNHDA and CDR2 SQIVND (reference sequence). The CDR3 length is 13 residues.

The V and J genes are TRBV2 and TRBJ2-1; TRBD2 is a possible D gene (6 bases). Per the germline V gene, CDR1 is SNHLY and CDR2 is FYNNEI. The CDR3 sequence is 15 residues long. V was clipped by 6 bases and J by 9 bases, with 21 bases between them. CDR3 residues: CASRVGGIARPEQFF. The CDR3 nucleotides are TGTGCCAGCAGGGTAGGCGGGATCGCCCGCCCTGAGCAGTTCTTC.

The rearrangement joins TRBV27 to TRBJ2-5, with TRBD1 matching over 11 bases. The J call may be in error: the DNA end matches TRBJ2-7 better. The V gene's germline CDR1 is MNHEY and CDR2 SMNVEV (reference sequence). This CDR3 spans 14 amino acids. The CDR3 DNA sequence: TGTGCCAGCAGTCCAGGGACAGGGGGCTACGAGCAGTACTTC. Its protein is CASSPGTGGYEQYF.

CDR3: CASSPRDRVSSGNTIYF. For the CDR3, the DNA is TGTGCCAGCTCACCTAGGGACAGGGTGAGCTCTGGAAACACCATATATTTT. The chain recombines TRBV18 with TRBJ1-3; 9 bases are a match to TRBD1. The V and J ends lost 3 bases and 0 bases, in that order; junction bases with no gene match: 6. This CDR3 spans 17 amino acids. Looked up from germline, CDR1 is KGHSH and CDR2 is LQKENI.

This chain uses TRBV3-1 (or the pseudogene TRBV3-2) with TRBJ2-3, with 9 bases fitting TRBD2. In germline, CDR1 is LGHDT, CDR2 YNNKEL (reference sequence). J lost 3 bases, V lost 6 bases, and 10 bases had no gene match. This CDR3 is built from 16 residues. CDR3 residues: CASSGGGSGSTDTQYF. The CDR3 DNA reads TGTGCCAGCAGTGGAGGAGGTAGCGGGAGTACAGATACGCAGTATTTT.

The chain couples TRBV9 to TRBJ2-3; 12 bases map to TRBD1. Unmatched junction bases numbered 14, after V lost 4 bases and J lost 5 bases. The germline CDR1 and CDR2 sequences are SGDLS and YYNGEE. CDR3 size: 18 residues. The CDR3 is CASSSQPPGQGARDTQYF. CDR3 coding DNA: TGTGCCAGCAGCTCCCAGCCCCCGGGACAGGGGGCGCGAGATACGCAGTATTTT.

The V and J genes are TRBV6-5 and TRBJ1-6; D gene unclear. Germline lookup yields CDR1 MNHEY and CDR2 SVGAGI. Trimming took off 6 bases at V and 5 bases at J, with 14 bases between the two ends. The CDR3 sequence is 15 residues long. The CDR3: CASSRTDPDNSPLHF. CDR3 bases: TGTGCCAGCAGCCGTACAGATCCCGATAATTCACCCCTCCACTTT.

The CDR3 DNA reads as TGTGCCAGCAGCCCTAATGGCTTGACAGTTCTAGCCAAAAACATTCAGTACTTC. It codes for CASSPNGLTVLAKNIQYF. The rearrangement uses TRBV27 and TRBJ2-4, with D maybe TRBD1 (5 bases). V lost 6 bases to trimming and J lost 0 bases, with 21 bases between them. Germline assignment: CDR1 MNHEY and CDR2 SMNVEV (reference sequence). The CDR3 totals 18 residues.

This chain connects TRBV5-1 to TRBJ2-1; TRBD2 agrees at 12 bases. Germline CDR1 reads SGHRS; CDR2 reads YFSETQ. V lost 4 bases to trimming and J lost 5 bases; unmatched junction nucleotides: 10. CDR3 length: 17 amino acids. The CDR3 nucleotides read TGCGCCAGCAGCACCTCTAGCGGGAGGGCCTGGGACAATGAGCAGTTCTTC. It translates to CASSTSSGRAWDNEQFF.

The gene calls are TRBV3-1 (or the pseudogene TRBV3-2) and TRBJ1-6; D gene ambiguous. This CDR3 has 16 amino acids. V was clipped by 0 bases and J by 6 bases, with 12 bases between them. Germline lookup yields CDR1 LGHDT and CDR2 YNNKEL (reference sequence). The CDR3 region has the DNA TGTGCCAGCAGCCAAGATTCCCTGTTCAGTAATTCACCCCTCCACTTT. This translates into CASSQDSLFSNSPLHF.

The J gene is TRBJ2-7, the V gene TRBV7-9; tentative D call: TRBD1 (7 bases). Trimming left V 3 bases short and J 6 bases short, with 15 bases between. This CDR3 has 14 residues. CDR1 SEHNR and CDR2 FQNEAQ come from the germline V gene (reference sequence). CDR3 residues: CASSFGQGGFEQYF. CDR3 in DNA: TGTGCCAGCAGCTTTGGCCAGGGGGGATTCGAGCAGTACTTC. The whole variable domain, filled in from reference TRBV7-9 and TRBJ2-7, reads DTGVSQNPRHKITKRGQNVTFRCDPISEHNRLYWYRQTLGQGPEFLTYFQNEAQLEKSRLLSDRFSAERPKGSFSTLEIQRTEQGDSAMYLCASSFGQGGFEQYFGPGTRLTVT.

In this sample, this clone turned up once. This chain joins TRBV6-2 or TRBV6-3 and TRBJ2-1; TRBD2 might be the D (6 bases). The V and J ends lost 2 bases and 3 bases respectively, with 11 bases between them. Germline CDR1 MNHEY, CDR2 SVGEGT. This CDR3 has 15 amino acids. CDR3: CASSYAGGRYNEQFF. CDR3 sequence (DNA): TGTGCCAGCAGTTACGCCGGGGGACGCTACAATGAGCAGTTCTTC.

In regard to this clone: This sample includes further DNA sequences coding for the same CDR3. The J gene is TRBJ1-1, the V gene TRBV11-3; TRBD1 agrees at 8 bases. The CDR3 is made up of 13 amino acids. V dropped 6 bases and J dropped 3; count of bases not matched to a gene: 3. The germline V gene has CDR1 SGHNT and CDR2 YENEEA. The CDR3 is CASSLQGDTEAFF. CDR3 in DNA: TGTGCCAGCAGTCTACAGGGGGACACTGAAGCTTTCTTT.

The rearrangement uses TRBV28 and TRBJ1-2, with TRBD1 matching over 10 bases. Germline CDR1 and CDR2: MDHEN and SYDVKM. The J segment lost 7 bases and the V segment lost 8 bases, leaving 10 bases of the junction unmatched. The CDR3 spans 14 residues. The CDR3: CASGSGQGLGGYTF. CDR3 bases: TGTGCCAGCGGGTCGGGACAGGGGTTAGGTGGCTACACCTTC.

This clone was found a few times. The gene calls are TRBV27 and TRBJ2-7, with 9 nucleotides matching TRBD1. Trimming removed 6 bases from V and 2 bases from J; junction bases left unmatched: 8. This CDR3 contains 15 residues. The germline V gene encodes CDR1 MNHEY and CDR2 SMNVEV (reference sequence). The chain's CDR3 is CASRTRQGGTYEQYF. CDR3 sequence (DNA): TGTGCCAGCAGAACCCGACAGGGGGGGACCTACGAGCAGTACTTC.

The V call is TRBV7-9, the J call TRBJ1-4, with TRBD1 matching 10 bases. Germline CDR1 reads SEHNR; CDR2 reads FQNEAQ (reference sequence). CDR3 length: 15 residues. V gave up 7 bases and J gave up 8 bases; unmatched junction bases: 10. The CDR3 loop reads CASNDPTGGVEKLFF. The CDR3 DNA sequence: TGTGCCAGCAACGATCCGACAGGGGGCGTAGAAAAACTGTTTTTT. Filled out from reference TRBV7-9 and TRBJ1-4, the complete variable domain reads DTGVSQNPRHKITKRGQNVTFRCDPISEHNRLYWYRQTLGQGPEFLTYFQNEAQLEKSRLLSDRFSAERPKGSFSTLEIQRTEQGDSAMYLCASNDPTGGVEKLFFGSGTQLSVL.

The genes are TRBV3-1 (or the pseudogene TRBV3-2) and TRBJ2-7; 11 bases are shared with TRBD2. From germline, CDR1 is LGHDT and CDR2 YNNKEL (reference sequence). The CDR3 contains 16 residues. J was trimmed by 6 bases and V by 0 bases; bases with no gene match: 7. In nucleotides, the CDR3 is TGTGCCAGCAGCCAAGAGTTTGCGACTAGCGGGACCGAGCAGTACTTC. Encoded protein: CASSQEFATSGTEQYF.

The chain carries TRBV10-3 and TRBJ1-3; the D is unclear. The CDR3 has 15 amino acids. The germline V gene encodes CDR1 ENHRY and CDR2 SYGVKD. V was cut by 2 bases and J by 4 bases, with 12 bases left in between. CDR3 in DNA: TGTGCCATCAGTGAGGGTAGCGGGTTGGGAAACACCATATATTTT. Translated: CAISEGSGLGNTIYF.

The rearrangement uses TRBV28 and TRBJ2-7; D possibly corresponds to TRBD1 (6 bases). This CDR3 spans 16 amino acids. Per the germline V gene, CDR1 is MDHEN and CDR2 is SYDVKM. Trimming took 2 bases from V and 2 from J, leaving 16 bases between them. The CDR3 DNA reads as TGTGCCAGCAGTTTAGGAGATAACAGGGAACCCTACGAGCAGTACTTC. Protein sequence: CASSLGDNREPYEQYF.

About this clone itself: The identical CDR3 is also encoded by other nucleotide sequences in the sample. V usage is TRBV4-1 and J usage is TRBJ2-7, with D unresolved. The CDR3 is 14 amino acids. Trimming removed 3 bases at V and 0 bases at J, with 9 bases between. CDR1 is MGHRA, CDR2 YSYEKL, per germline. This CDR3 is CASSHQETSYEQYF. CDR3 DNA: TGCGCCAGCAGCCATCAGGAAACCTCCTACGAGCAGTACTTC.

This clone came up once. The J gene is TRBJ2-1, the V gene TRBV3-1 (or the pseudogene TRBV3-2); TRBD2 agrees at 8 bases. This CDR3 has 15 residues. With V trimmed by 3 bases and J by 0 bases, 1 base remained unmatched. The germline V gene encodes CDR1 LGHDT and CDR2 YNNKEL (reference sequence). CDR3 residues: CASSQGTSSYNEQFF. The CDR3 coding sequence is TGTGCCAGCAGCCAGGGGACTAGCTCCTACAATGAGCAGTTCTTC.

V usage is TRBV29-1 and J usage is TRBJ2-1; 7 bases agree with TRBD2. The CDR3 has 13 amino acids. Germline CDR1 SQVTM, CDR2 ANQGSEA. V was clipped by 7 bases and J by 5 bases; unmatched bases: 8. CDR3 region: CSGSSGQNNEQFF. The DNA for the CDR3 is TGCAGCGGGAGTAGCGGGCAGAACAATGAGCAGTTCTTC.

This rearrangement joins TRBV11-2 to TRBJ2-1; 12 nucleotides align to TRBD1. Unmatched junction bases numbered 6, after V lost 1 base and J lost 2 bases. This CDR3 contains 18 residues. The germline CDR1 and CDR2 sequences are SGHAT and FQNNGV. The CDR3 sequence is CASSLVGQGASTYNEQFF. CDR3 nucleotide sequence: TGTGCCAGCAGCTTAGTGGGACAGGGGGCCTCCACCTACAATGAGCAGTTCTTC.